The present TCR beta chain was sequenced within a study of regulatory T cells in long-lasting Graves disease. Arm-PCR of CDR3 regions and iRepertoire HTBI primers were used to build TCR beta libraries. From the multiplex PCR reads, TCRdb called clonotypes with MiXCR, one entry per CDR3 protein. The sample includes nearly 350,000 distinct CDR3 sequences, about 20% seen only once; the top ten take 25% to 30%. This clonotype was picked up many times. As yet, its antigen is unknown. The CDR3 loop spans 15 amino acids. Trimming removed 1 base at V and 7 bases at J, with 14 bases between. Germline values: CDR1 SGHTA, CDR2 FQGNSA. Sample time point: persistent/refractory GD, antithyroid drugs over 5 years with positive TRAb. Making the TCR library involved RNA that had been extracted from PBMCs. The study's findings and limits: Persistent Graves' patients had lower TCR diversity than newly diagnosed ones. Persistent disease samples used TRBV28, TRBJ1-2 and TRBJ2-5 preferentially. Researchers reported studying only peripheral blood, not thyroid tissue.

This TCR was recovered from a female donor with Graves disease. The input for sequencing was peripheral blood mononuclear cells (PBMCs), taken when the disease was refractory, from a patient treated with antithyroid drugs. This rearrangement joins TRBV7-2 to TRBJ1-5, with a weak D call TRBD1 (5 bases). For the CDR3, the DNA is TGTGCCAGCAGCTTAGTTTCGACAGCAGCCCAGCCCCAGCATTTT. Translation gives CASSLVSTAAQPQHF. Combining the CDR3 with reference TRBV7-2 and TRBJ1-5 gives the whole variable domain GAGVSQSPSNKVTEKGKDVELRCDPISGHTALYWYRQSLGQGLEFLIYFQGNSAPDKSGLPSDRFSAERTGGSVSTLTIQRTQQEDSAVYLCASSLVSTAAQPQHFGDGTRLSIL.